This T cell receptor beta chain comes out of a study of T cells in Graves' hyperthyroidism and ophthalmopathy (dated by TCRdb to between 2018 and 2021). With regard to the full study: Peripheral blood was collected at initial diagnosis, before any treatment. To identify TCR V-J signatures that set the groups apart, the researchers used a discovery cohort of approximately 98 patients, made up of some 41 with Graves' ophthalmopathy and about 59 with stable Graves' hyperthyroidism. Prospective prediction of ophthalmopathy was tested in an independent validation cohort consisting of 18 to 20 hyperthyroidism patients and around 16 patients who later progressed to ophthalmopathy. For training and testing, the 100 or so patients in the discovery cohort were randomly divided in a 7:3 ratio. Thyroid tissue and blood T-cell repertoires from six Graves' hyperthyroidism patients were also compared in the study. After sampling, hyperthyroidism patients received methimazole starting at 30 mg daily, and ophthalmopathy patients received high-dose intravenous methylprednisolone. TCR Vbeta CDR3 sequencing of roughly 140 peripheral blood samples (under 45 ophthalmopathy, under 80 hyperthyroidism and some 17 progressor patients) is reported in the paper. Here is what the overall study found, with its caveats: In validation, progression to ophthalmopathy was predicted by the model with nearly 71% sensitivity and 72% to 85% specificity, a median of approximately 6.5 months before onset. Sample size was not statistically predetermined, and blinding of investigators to group allocation was not performed. Blood samples also contained most of the expanded thyroid clonotypes (frequency above 0.001), which suggests that blood repertoires may reflect thyroid immune responses. In cross-validation, a model built on a 13 V-J signature told ophthalmopathy apart from stable hyperthyroidism with less than 90% sensitivity and around 84% specificity, and in testing the same model reached 80%/75%.

The TCR beta CDR3 regions were amplified from RNA transcripts. A first-round RT-PCR of the TCR CDR3 used the HTBI primer set with the Qiagen OneStep RT-PCR kit. Libraries were constructed in a second round of multiplex PCR, after which size selection and purification were performed. The libraries were sequenced on an Illumina HiSeq2000 using paired-end 100 bp reads. In the source study's methods: SOAPnuke was used to process the raw data, removing reads that contained adapters or uncalled bases, had a mean Phred below 15, or lacked an exact match to the constant primer or identifier. High-quality paired reads were merged using COPE v1.2.5, and each unique nucleotide sequence was defined as a clonotype. MiTCR v1.1 was used to align the clonotypes against IMGT TRBV, TRBD and TRBJ reference segments. Only V-J combinations with frequency above 0.0001, covering approximately 99% of repertoires, were analysed. The TCS score was defined as F50 (clonal expansion) divided by E x V (chaos), with BLOSUM62-based TCRdist calculated between CDR3 peptides within each V-J. Welch's t-statistics and random forest reduced just over 500 V-J features to about 13, which were used in a naive Bayes classifier (R e1071). The raw public reads went through TCRdb reprocessing: fastp at Q25, MiXCR clone calling, in-frame beta chains kept. Identical CDR3 proteins give one entry, which carries the most common genes and DNA. It is TCRdb's table, rather than the study itself, that gives the V and J calls and clone size. Present in this sample are fewer than 450,000 distinct CDR3 sequences, roughly a sixth of which were seen just once. The ten most abundant clones make up roughly 35% of the sample.

Hyperthyroidism patients were newly diagnosed, had a disease duration of under 2 months, and were aged 18 to 65 years. The study excluded patients with uncontrolled infections, other autoimmune diseases, pregnancy or lactation. Diagnoses relied on clinical symptoms, serum thyroxine and TRAb, thyroid ultrasound and orbital computed tomography. Blood from progressor patients was collected at the time of first diagnosis with hyperthyroidism, before any ophthalmopathy symptoms had appeared. PBMCs were separated from roughly 10 ml of fresh peripheral blood using Ficoll-Paque density gradient centrifugation. Progressor patients were first diagnosed with Graves' hyperthyroidism and then developed ophthalmopathy during follow-up. Total RNA was extracted with Trizol reagent, and quality was checked on an Agilent 2100 Bioanalyzer. A note on this clonotype: The specificity of this receptor is unknown. Nothing much larger sits one base from this clone, and base qualities are not available.

The CDR3, from cysteine to phenylalanine, totals 13 residues. This entry keeps only the CDR3 DNA: 39 bases, framed from base 1. V sheds 7 bases and J sheds 5 bases, leaving 15 bases between their ends. For CDR1 and CDR2, the germline V gene lists SGHRS and YFSETQ. This receptor chain uses TRBV5-1 and TRBJ2-5, with the D gene too uncertain to name. Sequenced: blood. This TCR derives from a woman aged 25 to 39 with Graves' hyperthyroidism that later progressed to Graves' ophthalmopathy. In nucleotides, the sequence is TGCGCCAGCGGTACTGGTAGCTTGGAGACCCAGTACTTC. Translated, this is CASGTGSLETQYF.